This T cell receptor (beta chain) appears in the sequencing data of a study of T cell responses to AZD1222 COVID-19 vaccine. This table comes from immunoSEQ multiplex PCR, and its TCRdb copy is limited to in-frame clones, with some not included. The sample consists of about 120,000 clones, roughly 88% of them appearing once. The TCR sequence derives from an adult in good health. Sequenced material: peripheral blood, taken on day 0 of MenACWY control vaccination.

The CDR3 nucleotides read TGTGCCAGCAGCGTTGGGGGTTGGGTTGGCGAGCAGTACTTC. This codes for CASSVGGWVGEQYF. This chain connects TRBV9 to TRBJ2-7; tentatively, D is TRBD1 or TRBD2 (5 bases each). Germline V gene lookup returns CDR1 SGDLS and CDR2 YYNGEE. V lost 2 bases and J lost 6, with 15 bases in between. This CDR3 contains 14 residues.